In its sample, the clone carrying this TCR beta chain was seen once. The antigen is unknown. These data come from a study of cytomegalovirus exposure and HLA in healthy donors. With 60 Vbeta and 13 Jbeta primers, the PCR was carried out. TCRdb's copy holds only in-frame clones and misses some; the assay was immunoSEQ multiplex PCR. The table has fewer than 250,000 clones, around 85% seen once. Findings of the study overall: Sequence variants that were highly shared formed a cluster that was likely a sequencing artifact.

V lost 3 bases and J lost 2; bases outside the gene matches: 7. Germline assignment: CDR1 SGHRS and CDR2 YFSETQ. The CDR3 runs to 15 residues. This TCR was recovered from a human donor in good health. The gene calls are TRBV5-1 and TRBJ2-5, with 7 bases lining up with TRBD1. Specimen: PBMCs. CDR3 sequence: CASSSGGQPQETQYF. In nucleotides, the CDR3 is TGCGCCAGCAGCTCTGGGGGACAGCCTCAAGAGACCCAGTACTTC.